This entry lists 2 T cell receptor beta chains sequenced from one sample in a study of identical twins. TCRdb recomputed calls from the 5' RACE reads with MiXCR, one row per CDR3 protein. The sample holds 1.5 million to 2 million distinct CDR3 sequences, about 31% seen once. The sequenced material came from cord blood. Receptor source: a newborn girl in good health.

Many counts were recorded for this clonotype. The V gene is TRBV5-1, the J gene TRBJ2-5; D possibly corresponds to TRBD1 (6 bases). This CDR3 is built from 14 residues. Germline CDR1 and CDR2: SGHRS and YFSETQ. The V gene lost 2 bases and the J gene lost 0 bases, with 8 bases spanning the gap. This chain's CDR3 is CASSFTGYQETQYF. CDR3 DNA sequence: TGCGCCAGCAGCTTTACAGGGTACCAAGAGACCCAGTACTTC. Full variable domain (outside the CDR3, taken from reference TRBV5-1 and TRBJ2-5): KAGVTQTPRYLIKTRGQQVTLSCSPISGHRSVSWYQQTPGQGLQFLFEYFSETQRNKGNFPGRFSGRQFSNSRSEMNVSTLELGDSALYLCASSFTGYQETQYFGPGTRLLVL.

There are a few counts of this clonotype. This chain connects TRBV21-1 to TRBJ2-3; TRBD2 is taken as the D call from the table, unchecked against the DNA. TRBV21-1 represents a pseudogene. CDR3 length equals 16 residues. The CDR3 loop reads CASSKWPGPSGDTQYF. The DNA for the CDR3 is TGTGCCAGCAGCAAGTGGCCAGGGCCTTCGGGAGATACGCAGTATTTT.